Shown below are 30 T cell receptor beta chains from a single sample sequenced in a study of blood T cell repertoires in COVID-19. Measured with immunoSEQ multiplex PCR; TCRdb has only the in-frame clones, and not every one. The data contain 140,000 to 150,000 clones, over 65% of them singletons. Specimen: peripheral blood. These receptors came from a human donor in a cohort sampled during active COVID-19.

This clone was seen only once. J is TRBJ1-5 and V is TRBV7-9; 8 bases are shared with TRBD1. J gave up 6 bases and V 3 bases, and 7 bases lay outside the gene matches. This CDR3 has 15 amino acids. Germline V gene lookup returns CDR1 SEHNR and CDR2 FQNEAQ (reference sequence). The CDR3 here is CASSLGQVSGQPQHF. CDR3 nucleotide sequence: TGTGCCAGCAGCTTGGGACAGGTTAGCGGTCAGCCCCAGCATTTT.

The rearrangement uses TRBV30 and TRBJ1-1; 7 bases match TRBD1. CDR1 and CDR2 from the germline V gene are GTSNPN and SVGIG (reference sequence). The CDR3 runs 13 residues. Germline trimming cut 6 bases from V and 2 bases from J; bases unmatched to any gene: 6. The chain's CDR3 is CACPGTVNTEAFF. The CDR3 bases are TGTGCCTGCCCCGGGACAGTTAACACTGAAGCTTTCTTT.

This chain uses TRBV19 with TRBJ1-1, with TRBD1 identical over 7 bases. Germline CDR1 is LNHDA and CDR2 is SQIVND (reference sequence). The trim removed 8 bases at V and 1 base at J, leaving 10 bases unmatched. This CDR3 has 15 amino acids. The CDR3 spells CASQIGGAGNTEAFF. The CDR3 coding sequence is TGTGCCAGTCAGATAGGGGGCGCGGGGAACACTGAAGCTTTCTTT.

The CDR3 sequence is CASSSTFWNEQFF. In DNA form, the CDR3 reads TGTGCCAGCAGTTCTACCTTCTGGAATGAGCAGTTCTTC. The rearrangement uses TRBV28 and TRBJ2-1, with unresolved D. The CDR3 contains 13 residues. Trimming took off 4 bases at V and 7 bases at J, with 11 bases between the two ends. CDR1 and CDR2 from the germline V gene are MDHEN and SYDVKM.

J is TRBJ2-3 and V is TRBV3-1 (or the pseudogene TRBV3-2); 13 bases agree with TRBD2. The junction had 7 bases not matched to a gene; V was cut back by 4 bases and J by 6 bases. CDR1 and CDR2 (germline): LGHDT, YNNKEL (reference sequence). The CDR3 has 16 amino acids. For the CDR3, the DNA is TGTGCCAGCAGCCCGGGACTAGCGGGACTATGGGATACGCAGTATTTT. Its protein is CASSPGLAGLWDTQYF.

The V and J genes are TRBV19 and TRBJ1-1; tentatively, D is TRBD1 (5 bases). V lost 0 bases to trimming and J lost 1 base, with 9 bases between them. The CDR3 is 15 residues long. The germline gives CDR1 LNHDA, CDR2 SQIVND (reference sequence). DNA of the CDR3: TGTGCCAGTAGTATAGATAGGGGCGCGAACACTGAAGCTTTCTTT. Its translation: CASSIDRGANTEAFF.

This clone has just one count. The J gene is TRBJ2-2, the V gene TRBV7-2; D is perhaps TRBD2 (5 bases). There are 15 residues in the CDR3. V dropped 3 bases and J dropped 5 bases, with 13 bases sitting between them. Germline values: CDR1 SGHTA, CDR2 FQGNSA. The CDR3 spells CASSFGSPGTGELFF. The DNA for the CDR3 is TGTGCCAGCAGCTTTGGCTCACCGGGGACCGGGGAGCTGTTTTTT.

J is TRBJ1-4 and V is TRBV9, with TRBD1 identical over 10 bases. J lost 8 bases, V lost 4 bases, and 8 bases had no gene match. Germline V CDR1 and CDR2: SGDLS, YYNGEE. CDR3 length equals 15 residues. CDR3 in DNA: TGTGCCAGCAGCCCGGGACAGGGGTGGGAAGAAAAACTGTTTTTT. The encoded protein is CASSPGQGWEEKLFF.

V and J are TRBV19 and TRBJ2-2, with TRBD2 identical over 8 bases. Germline V CDR1 and CDR2: LNHDA, SQIVND (reference sequence). V was clipped by 8 bases and J by 5 bases; unmatched bases: 7. CDR3 size: 14 residues. CDR3 sequence reads: CASAAGGGTGELFF. The CDR3 DNA reads as TGTGCCAGTGCCGCCGGGGGGGGAACCGGGGAGCTGTTTTTT.

The DNA of the CDR3 is TGTGCCAGCAGCCCAGGGGCGGGGGGCCCCTACAATGAGCAGTTCTTC. Translation: CASSPGAGGPYNEQFF. The chain couples TRBV7-3 to TRBJ2-1; 8 bases align to TRBD2. This CDR3 is built from 16 residues. Germline CDR1 SGHTA, CDR2 FQGTGA. The trim removed 5 bases at V and 2 bases at J, leaving 8 bases unmatched.

The chain is built from TRBV9 and TRBJ2-5; 10 bases agree with TRBD2. Germline assignment: CDR1 SGDLS and CDR2 YYNGEE. This CDR3 spans 16 amino acids. The junction had 9 bases not matched to a gene; V was cut back by 2 bases and J by 5 bases. Here the CDR3 reads CASSVSPSGGMETQYF. The DNA of the CDR3 is TGTGCCAGCAGCGTGTCACCTAGCGGGGGCATGGAGACCCAGTACTTC.

The chain recombines TRBV25-1 with TRBJ1-6, with 8 bases matching TRBD1. J lost 7 bases, V lost 6 bases, and 5 bases had no gene match. CDR1 is MGHDK and CDR2 is SYGVNS in the germline V gene. The CDR3 length is 14 residues. CDR3 amino acids: CASRTTGGNSPLHF. For the CDR3, the DNA is TGTGCCAGCAGAACTACAGGGGGGAATTCACCCCTCCACTTT.

V usage is TRBV2 and J usage is TRBJ1-6; tentatively, D is TRBD1 (5 bases). Trimming removed 4 bases at V and 6 bases at J, with 7 bases between. This CDR3 spans 13 amino acids. CDR1 and CDR2 (germline): SNHLY, FYNNEI. The CDR3 spells CASSGDFNSPLHF. CDR3 coding DNA: TGTGCCAGCAGTGGGGACTTTAATTCACCCCTCCACTTT.

This rearrangement joins TRBV5-1 to TRBJ1-2; 8 bases agree with TRBD1. V was pared by 7 bases and J by 6 bases, with 5 bases of the junction left unmatched. The germline V gene encodes CDR1 SGHRS and CDR2 YFSETQ. The CDR3 consists of 12 residues. CDR3 sequence: CASGGQGHGYTF. CDR3 DNA: TGCGCCAGCGGAGGACAGGGCCATGGCTACACCTTC.

The genes are TRBV19 and TRBJ1-1; 7 positions match TRBD1. V was pared by 4 bases and J by 4 bases, with 6 bases of the junction left unmatched. Germline CDR1 LNHDA, CDR2 SQIVND (reference sequence). This CDR3 spans 14 amino acids. CDR3: CASSRRGRGTEAFF. CDR3 in DNA: TGTGCCAGTAGTAGAAGGGGGCGCGGCACTGAAGCTTTCTTT.

The CDR3 sequence: CASSYEGDSNQPQHF. CDR3 nucleotide sequence: TGTGCCAGCAGTTACGAGGGAGACAGCAATCAGCCCCAGCATTTT. V usage is TRBV6-6 and J usage is TRBJ1-5, with no clear D. The length of the CDR3 is 15 residues. Germline V CDR1 and CDR2: MNHNY, SVGAGI (reference sequence). Deletions cut 2 bases from V and 1 base from J, with 9 bases between.

This sequence joins TRBV28 and TRBJ1-6; tentatively, D is TRBD1 (6 bases). Germline V gene sequence: CDR1 MDHEN, CDR2 SYDVKM. V lost 2 bases and J lost 0, with 23 bases in between. The CDR3 contains 21 residues. The CDR3 reads CASSLGGGGRGLSSYNSPLHF. The DNA of the CDR3 is TGTGCCAGCAGTTTAGGCGGGGGAGGGAGGGGGTTAAGCTCCTATAATTCACCCCTCCACTTT.

The chain has TRBV3-1 (or the pseudogene TRBV3-2) and TRBJ2-5, with 14 bases fitting TRBD2. V trimming: 7 bases; J trimming: 5 bases; junction bases outside the gene matches: 9. The CDR3 length is 16 residues. Germline values: CDR1 LGHDT, CDR2 YNNKEL (reference sequence). This CDR3 reads CASISLGLAGVETQYF. CDR3 nucleotides: TGTGCCAGCATCTCCCTGGGACTAGCGGGAGTCGAGACCCAGTACTTC.

The J gene is TRBJ1-2, the V gene TRBV10-3, with a tentative D call TRBD1 (6 bases). In germline, CDR1 is ENHRY, CDR2 SYGVKD. V gave up 0 bases and J gave up 6 bases, with 8 bases separating them. This CDR3 is 13 amino acids long. CDR3 loop: CAISESGGNGYTF. The CDR3 region has the DNA TGTGCCATCAGTGAGTCAGGGGGTAATGGCTACACCTTC.

The chain joins TRBV30 to TRBJ2-2; 9 bases align to TRBD1. Germline lookup yields CDR1 GTSNPN and CDR2 SVGIG (reference sequence). The CDR3 consists of 17 residues. V dropped 0 bases and J dropped 4; count of bases not matched to a gene: 9. The CDR3 here is CAWSVRPGTGITGELFF. In nucleotides, the CDR3 is TGTGCCTGGAGTGTACGTCCCGGGACAGGGATCACCGGGGAGCTGTTTTTT.

J is TRBJ2-3 and V is TRBV6-5, with a possible D match to TRBD1 (6 bases). Germline CDR1 is MNHEY and CDR2 is SVGAGI. CDR3 length: 15 residues. V was clipped by 7 bases and J by 4 bases, with 18 bases between them. The DNA of the CDR3 is TGTGCCAGCATTCGAGACAGGAGCTTCTCAGATACGCAGTATTTT. It encodes CASIRDRSFSDTQYF.

This chain links TRBV12-3 or TRBV12-4 with TRBJ2-7; 9 positions match TRBD2. V shed 6 bases and J 2 bases; nucleotides not matched to a gene: 2. The CDR3 runs to 13 residues. In DNA form, the CDR3 reads TGTGCCAGCAGGGCTAGCGGGACCTACGAGCAGTACTTC. Translating gives CASRASGTYEQYF.

The rearrangement links TRBV29-1 to TRBJ1-5; D perhaps matches TRBD1 (5 bases). The CDR3 contains 14 residues. Germline V gene sequence: CDR1 SQVTM, CDR2 ANQGSEA. The V gene lost 4 bases and the J gene lost 7 bases, with 17 bases spanning the gap. DNA of the CDR3: TGCAGCGTTGCGGCAGGGCTAAGTAAACAGCCCCAGCATTTT. This codes for CSVAAGLSKQPQHF.

This chain uses TRBV4-1 with TRBJ1-1, with 8 bases lining up with TRBD1. CDR3 size: 13 residues. Germline-derived CDR1 and CDR2 are MGHRA and YSYEKL. The V gene end was trimmed by 2 bases and the J gene end by 11 bases; junction bases not matched to a gene: 7. The CDR3 bases are TGCGCCAGCAGCCAACCGACAGGGGAGTATGCTTTCTTT. Protein sequence: CASSQPTGEYAFF.

The chain links TRBV28 to TRBJ1-2; the match to TRBD1 covers 7 bases. The CDR3 contains 12 residues. V dropped 7 bases and J dropped 10; count of bases not matched to a gene: 9. Germline V CDR1 and CDR2: MDHEN, SYDVKM. This CDR3 is CASTGTDRNYTF. The DNA of the CDR3 is TGTGCCAGCACTGGGACAGATCGAAACTACACCTTC.

The chain links TRBV19 to TRBJ2-1, with TRBD2 matching over 11 bases. From germline, CDR1 is LNHDA and CDR2 SQIVND (reference sequence). Trimming took 1 base from V and 3 from J; bases not matched to a gene: 5. There are 17 residues in the CDR3. The CDR3 coding sequence is TGTGCCAGTAGTATAGCCGCTAGCGGGGGGTTCTACAATGAGCAGTTCTTC. Translated: CASSIAASGGFYNEQFF.

The CDR3 DNA reads as TGTGCCAGTAGTATAGCAGGGGGCGCGTATAATTCACCCCTCCACTTT. Its protein is CASSIAGGAYNSPLHF. The chain has TRBV19 and TRBJ1-6; 8 bases fit TRBD1. Unmatched junction bases numbered 3, after V lost 1 base and J lost 4 bases. The CDR3 extends over 16 amino acids. Germline loops: CDR1 LNHDA, CDR2 SQIVND (reference sequence).

J is TRBJ1-2 and V is TRBV21-1; the table calls TRBD1, which could not be checked here. TRBV21-1 constitutes a pseudogene. The CDR3 totals 14 residues. The CDR3 protein is CASSRRHRNYGYTF. The CDR3, as DNA: TGTGCCAGCAGTCGTAGGCACAGAAACTATGGCTACACCTTC.

This rearrangement joins TRBV7-9 to TRBJ2-1; 8 nucleotides agree with TRBD1. This CDR3 region has 11 residues. V dropped 6 bases and J dropped 16; count of bases not matched to a gene: 8. Germline loops: CDR1 SEHNR, CDR2 FQNEAQ (reference sequence). CDR3 sequence (DNA): TGTGCCAGCAGTCCCGGACAGGGTTACTTCTTC. Translation gives CASSPGQGYFF.

This sequence joins TRBV2 and TRBJ2-1, with D possibly being TRBD2 (6 bases). The CDR3 is 14 amino acids. V dropped 8 bases and J dropped 4 bases, with 15 bases sitting between them. Looked up from germline, CDR1 is SNHLY and CDR2 is FYNNEI. The CDR3 spells CASSEEAGYNEQFF. The CDR3, as DNA: TGTGCCAGCTCGGAGGAGGCGGGATACAATGAGCAGTTCTTC.